This TCR beta chain was sequenced during a study of prognosis after radiotherapy for stage I lung cancer (dated by TCRdb to the early 2020s). Study-wide context: Fewer than 20 stage I NSCLC patients were enrolled in Nanjing, China, between 2018 and January 2019. About 5 patients had oligometastatic NSCLC after surgical resection of the primary tumor, and 12 to 15 had newly diagnosed primary stage I lung tumors. Every patient was deemed medically inoperable, eleven to twelve because of comorbidities and 7 because they refused surgery. The cohort included more than 10 men and more than 5 women, with a median age of around 70 years and a range of roughly 53 to 90 years. Squamous cell carcinoma histology was identified in several patients, and adenocarcinoma histology was identified in eleven to twelve patients. Using image-guided IMRT or VMAT, SBRT was delivered in 3 to 5 fractions at a biologically effective dose of at least 100 Gy. No patient received concurrent therapy alongside SBRT. After SBRT, distant metastases developed in four of the 19 patients at a median of 7 months, while the remaining 15 patients had no significant progression. Peripheral blood TCR beta repertoires were profiled in stage I NSCLC patients before and after stereotactic body radiotherapy, and the study then linked these repertoires to distant failure. For each of the 20 or so patients, one blood sample was taken before SBRT and one after, so the study sequenced some 38 samples in total. What the authors observed across the whole study: After SBRT, the count of unique TCR clones dropped from a median of about 10,000 beforehand to more than 6,000 afterward (Wilcoxon paired P=0.011). Whether the expanded TCR clones were tumor-specific was not determined. Differences in TRBV and TRBJ usage frequencies by metastasis status were reportedly observed in two V genes at baseline and in ten or so V and two J genes after SBRT. Limitations of the study included a small cohort and short follow-up, and the study findings need independent validation. All reported P values were unadjusted for multiple comparisons. Post-SBRT Shannon entropy and its change from baseline were lower in patients who developed distant metastases; baseline Shannon entropy was not associated with metastases.

Points on this clonotype: No cognate antigen has been identified for it. A much more abundant neighbour one base away suggests this may be a read error.

The TCR beta CDR3 region was amplified from genomic DNA by two rounds of multiplex PCR. In the first round of PCR, primers specific to each TRBV and TRBJ gene were used, and the primer sequences are filed in Chinese patent CN105087789A. Universal primers were used in the second PCR round. The Roche High Pure PCR Template Preparation Kit was used to extract genomic DNA from frozen PBMCs. An Illumina HiSeq 3000 was used to sequence the libraries paired-end with 151 bp reads. As for how the authors treated the data: CutAdapt was used to remove raw reads lacking the multiplex PCR primer sequences. Using PEAR, the high-quality paired reads were merged into contigs. TRB V, D and J gene segments were assigned to each contig with MiXCR by alignment to reference sequences. To remove sequencing errors, CDR3 sequences were clustered according to base quality and sequence similarity. Shannon entropy, normalized by the natural log of the productive TCR sequence number, served as the measure of diversity. Clonality was computed as one minus the ratio of Shannon entropy to the natural log of the number of unique clonotypes. Using the Youden index from ROC curves, the researchers picked the repertoire-metric cut-offs for progression-free survival, and all analyses were carried out in R 3.5.3. TCRdb cleaned the public reads at Q25 with fastp, built clones with MiXCR and kept in-frame beta chains. Records with the same CDR3 protein are collapsed into one entry carrying the most frequent genes and DNA. For this entry, the V and J calls and clone size follow TCRdb and not the study's own pipeline. The sample table records around 30,000 distinct CDR3 sequences; about 32% of these occur just once. Around 30% of the sample comes from the top ten.

All patients had node-negative disease on CT and PET/CT, and none had a history of other malignancies or had previously received chemotherapy or radiotherapy. At each of two time points, 6 to 7.5 milliliters of peripheral venous blood were collected in EDTA tubes. Ficoll-Paque Plus density-gradient centrifugation was used to isolate PBMCs. Right after collection, samples were placed at -80 degrees C and kept there until analysis. Relative to germline, V is 0 bases shorter and J is 1 base shorter, with 13 bases between their ends. The germline V gene provides CDR1 SGDLS and CDR2 YYNGEE. From cysteine to phenylalanine, the CDR3 is 16 amino acids long. CDR3 DNA only is kept here, 48 bases in frame from base 1.

The chain couples TRBV9 to TRBJ2-5; possibly the D gene is TRBD2, per 6 matching bases. The TCR originated in a donor over 45 with non-small cell lung cancer. The source was PBMCs, collected before or after stereotactic body radiation therapy (not recorded which). The DNA is TGTGCCAGCAGCGTAGTCGGGAATAGCGGCCAAGAGACCCAGTACTTC. It encodes CASSVVGNSGQETQYF.